This T cell receptor (beta chain) was found in a study of T-cell memory formation after mild COVID-19. For the study at large: TCR clusters were mostly confined to one donor each.

5'RACE with constant-segment primers yielded barcoded, UMI-tagged TCR alpha and TCR beta cDNA libraries. Each CDR3 protein is one row after TCRdb ran MiXCR on the 5' RACE reads. The sample includes fewer than 50,000 distinct CDR3 sequences, around 7% of them seen just once. This clonotype was detected ten times or more. V was cut by 1 base and J by 3 bases, with 10 bases left in between. This CDR3 has 15 residues. Germline V CDR1 and CDR2: SGHRS, YFSETQ. The clonotype was recovered from a young man who had mild COVID-19 (a few samples of this study predate the infection). Cell type and time point are not known. The J gene is TRBJ2-2, the V gene TRBV5-1; TRBD2 might be the D (5 bases). Sample: PBMCs or a T cell subset sorted from them (not recorded which). In DNA form, the CDR3 reads TGCGCCAGCAGCTTGACCGGCGGGTACACCGGGGAGCTGTTTTTT. Translated: CASSLTGGYTGELFF.